The 2 T cell receptor beta chains below come from one sample, sequenced in a study of T cell changes during pregnancy in multiple sclerosis. Assay: immunoSEQ multiplex PCR; the TCRdb copy retains only in-frame clones and omits some. This table holds roughly 110,000 clones, under 95% found once. The sample was peripheral blood, taken before pregnancy. These receptors all stem from a female donor with multiple sclerosis, enrolled in a pregnancy study.

This chain connects TRBV10-3 to TRBJ1-3; 7 positions agree with TRBD1. V lost 1 base to trimming and J lost 4 bases; unmatched junction nucleotides: 1. CDR1 is ENHRY and CDR2 is SYGVKD in the germline V gene. CDR3 length equals 14 residues. Written as DNA, the CDR3 is TGTGCCATCAGTGAGTGGGACAGCGGAAACACCATATATTTT. Translating gives CAISEWDSGNTIYF.

The rearrangement links TRBV4-1 to TRBJ1-1; 7 nucleotides align to TRBD1. V shed 1 base, J shed 1 base, and the junction held 12 bases outside the gene matches. The CDR3 is 18 residues long. Germline CDR1 is MGHRA and CDR2 is YSYEKL. CDR3 loop: CASSQVTTGSPSNTEAFF. In DNA, the CDR3 is TGCGCCAGCAGCCAAGTTACGACAGGGTCCCCCTCGAACACTGAAGCTTTCTTT.